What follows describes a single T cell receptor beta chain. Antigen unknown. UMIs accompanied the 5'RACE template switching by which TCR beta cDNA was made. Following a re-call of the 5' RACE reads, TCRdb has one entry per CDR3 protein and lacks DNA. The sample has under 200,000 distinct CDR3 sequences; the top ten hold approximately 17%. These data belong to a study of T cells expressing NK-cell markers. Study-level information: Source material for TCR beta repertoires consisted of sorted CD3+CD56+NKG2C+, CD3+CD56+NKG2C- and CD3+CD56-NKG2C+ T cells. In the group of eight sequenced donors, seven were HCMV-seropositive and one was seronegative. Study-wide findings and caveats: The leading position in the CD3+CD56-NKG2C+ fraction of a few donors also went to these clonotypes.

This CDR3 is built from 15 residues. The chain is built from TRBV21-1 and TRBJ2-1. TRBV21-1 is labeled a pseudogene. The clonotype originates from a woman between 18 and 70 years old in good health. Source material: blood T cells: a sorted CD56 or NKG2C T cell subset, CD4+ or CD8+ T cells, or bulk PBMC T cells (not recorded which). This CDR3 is CASSKEQDPYNEQFF.